Detailed here is one T cell receptor (beta chain). This specimen comes from a study of cytotoxic CD8 clonotypes in ibrutinib-treated CLL. TCRdb's copy holds only in-frame clones and misses some; the assay was immunoSEQ multiplex PCR. The table records over 200,000 clones, 70% of them present only once. The TCR originated in a human donor with chronic lymphocytic leukemia. This material consisted of PBMCs, taken after 12 months of ibrutinib treatment.

This CDR3 is CASSLADSGNTIYF. DNA of the CDR3: TGTGCCAGCAGCTTAGCGGACAGTGGAAACACCATATATTTT. V is TRBV7-9 and J is TRBJ1-3, with a weak D call TRBD1 (6 bases). V was cut by 0 bases and J by 3 bases, with 6 bases left in between. The CDR3 consists of 14 residues. CDR1 and CDR2 (germline): SEHNR, FQNEAQ (reference sequence).